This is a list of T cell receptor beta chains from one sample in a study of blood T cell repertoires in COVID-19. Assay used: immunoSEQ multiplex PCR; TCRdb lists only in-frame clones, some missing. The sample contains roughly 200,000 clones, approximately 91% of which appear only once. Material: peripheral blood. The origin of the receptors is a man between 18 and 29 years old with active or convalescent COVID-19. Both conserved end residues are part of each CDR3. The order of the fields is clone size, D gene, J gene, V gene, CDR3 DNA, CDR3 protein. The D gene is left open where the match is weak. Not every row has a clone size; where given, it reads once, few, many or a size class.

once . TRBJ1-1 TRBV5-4 TGTGCCAGCAGCTCGACTTGGAACACTGAAGCTTTCTTT CASSSTWNTEAFF
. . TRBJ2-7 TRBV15 TGTGCCACCAGCGGGGGGTACGAGCAGTACTTC CATSGGYEQYF
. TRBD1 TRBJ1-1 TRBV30 TGTGCCCGGACAGGGCCGAGGAACACTGAAGCTTTCTTT CARTGPRNTEAFF
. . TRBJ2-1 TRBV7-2 TGTGCCAGCAGCTTAGAGATTCGGAATGAGCAGTTCTTC CASSLEIRNEQFF
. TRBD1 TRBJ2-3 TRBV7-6 TGTGCCAGCAGCCAACGACAGGGGGCGACAGATACGCAGTATTTT CASSQRQGATDTQYF
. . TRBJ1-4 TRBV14 TGTGCCAGCAGCTGGAACAGGGAAAAACTGTTTTTT CASSWNREKLFF
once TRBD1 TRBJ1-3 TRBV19 TGTGCCAGTAAACCGGGACAGCAGCGGGACACCATATATTTT CASKPGQQRDTIYF
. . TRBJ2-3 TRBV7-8 TGTGCCAGCAGCTTAGGTGGGGGCGCCGATACGCAGTATTTT CASSLGGGADTQYF
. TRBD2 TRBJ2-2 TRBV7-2 TGTGCCAGCAGCTTATGGGGTAGCGGGGGGAACACCGGGGAGCTGTTTTTT CASSLWGSGGNTGELFF
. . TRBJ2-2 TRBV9 TGTGCCAGCGACCACGGGGACACCGGGGAGCTGTTTTTT CASDHGDTGELFF
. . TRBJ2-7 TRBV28 TGTGCCAGCAGTCAAAGGACAGCAACCTACGAGCAGTACTTC CASSQRTATYEQYF
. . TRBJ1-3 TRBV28 TGTGCCAGCGGACCGACAGAGAACACCATATATTTT CASGPTENTIYF
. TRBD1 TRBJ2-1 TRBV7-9 TGTGCCAGCAGCAGACAGGGGACCTACAATGAGCAGTTCTTC CASSRQGTYNEQFF
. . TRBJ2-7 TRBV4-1 TGCGCCAGCAGCCGCGGGGGACAGGATGCCCCCTACGAGCAGTACTTC CASSRGGQDAPYEQYF
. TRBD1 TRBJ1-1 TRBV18 TGTGCCAGCTTGACTGGACAGGGAGGGACTGAAGCTTTCTTT CASLTGQGGTEAFF
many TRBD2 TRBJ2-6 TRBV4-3 TGCGCCAGCAGCCAAAGGACTAGCGGCTCTGGGGCCAACGTCCTGACTTTC CASSQRTSGSGANVLTF
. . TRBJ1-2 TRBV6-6 TGTGCCAGCAGTCCAGGCCCCCCAGGAGGTGGCTACACCTTC CASSPGPPGGGYTF
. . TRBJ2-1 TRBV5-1 TGCGCCAGCAGCTTGGGGCAGGGCTCCTACAATGAGCAGTTCTTC CASSLGQGSYNEQFF
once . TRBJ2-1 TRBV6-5 TGTGCCAGCAGTTATCGGCCTGGAGGGCCACTCAATGAGCAGTTCTTC CASSYRPGGPLNEQFF
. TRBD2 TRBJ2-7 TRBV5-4 TGTGCCAGCAGCTTGGTAGCGGGAGCTTACGAGCAGTACTTC CASSLVAGAYEQYF
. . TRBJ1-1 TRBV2 TGTGCCAGCAGCTGGGGGGAAGGAAAAACTGAAGCTTTCTTT CASSWGEGKTEAFF
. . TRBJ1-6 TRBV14 TGTGCCAGCAGCCTAAAGTGGGGCGCCTCCTATAATTCACCCCTCCACTTT CASSLKWGASYNSPLHF
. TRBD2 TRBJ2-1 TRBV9 TGTGCCAGCAGCCCGCGGTTTGGCGGGAGAGACAATGAGCAGTTCTTC CASSPRFGGRDNEQFF
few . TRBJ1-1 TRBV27 TGTGCCAGCAGCTGGGACGGGGGCACTGAAGCTTTCTTT CASSWDGGTEAFF
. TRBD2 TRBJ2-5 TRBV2 TGTGCCAGTCAGGGACTAGCGGGGCAAGAGACCCAGTACTTC CASQGLAGQETQYF
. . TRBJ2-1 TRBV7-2 TGTGCCAGCAGCTCCATGCGGAGCTCCTACAATGAGCAGTTCTTC CASSSMRSSYNEQFF
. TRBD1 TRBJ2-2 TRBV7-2 TGTGCCAGCAGCTTAGGTTCGTTCGGGACAGGTGTCTCTGGGGAGCTGTTTTTT CASSLGSFGTGVSGELFF
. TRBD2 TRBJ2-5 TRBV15 TGTGCCACCAGCAGACTAGCGGGAGCCCCAGAGACCCAGTACTTC CATSRLAGAPETQYF
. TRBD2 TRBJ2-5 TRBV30 TGTGCCTGGAGTGTCGCAACCCTAGCGGGGGGAAAGACCCAGTACTTC CAWSVATLAGGKTQYF
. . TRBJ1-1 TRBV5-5 TGTGCCAGCAGCGCCTCAAGGGGAAAGGCTGAAGCTTTCTTT CASSASRGKAEAFF
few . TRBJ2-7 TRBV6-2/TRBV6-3 TGTGCCAGCAGTACGCCCAGGGCGATGGAGTACTTC CASSTPRAMEYF
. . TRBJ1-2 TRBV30 TGTGCCTGGAGTGTACATGGGCTCTATGGCTACACCTTC CAWSVHGLYGYTF
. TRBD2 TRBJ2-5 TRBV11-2 TGTGCCAGCAGCCGGTCCAGGGATAGCGGGGGCCTCCAAGAGACCCAGTACTTC CASSRSRDSGGLQETQYF
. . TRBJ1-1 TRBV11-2 TGTGCCAGCAGCTTAACGGGTCTAGGAGAAGCTTTCTTT CASSLTGLGEAFF
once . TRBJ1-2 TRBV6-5 TGTGCCAGCAGGCCGGGCCCCACGGGGAACTATGGCTACACCTTC CASRPGPTGNYGYTF
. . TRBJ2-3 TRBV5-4 TGTGCCAGCAGCCCAAGCTGGGGGGGCACAGATACGCAGTATTTT CASSPSWGGTDTQYF
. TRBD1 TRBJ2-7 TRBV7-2 TGTGCCAGCAGCGAGGACAGGGGGTACTCCTACGAGCAGTACTTC CASSEDRGYSYEQYF
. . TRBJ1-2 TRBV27 TGTGCCAGCAGTTTATACGCGGGGAACTATGGCTACACCTTC CASSLYAGNYGYTF
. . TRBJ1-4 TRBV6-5 TGTGCCAGCGGTCGGGAGGGTAGGCTTAATGAAAAACTGTTTTTT CASGREGRLNEKLFF
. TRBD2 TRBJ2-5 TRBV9 TGTGCCAGCAGCCCTGGCGCGGGGGTTATGGAGACCCAGTACTTC CASSPGAGVMETQYF
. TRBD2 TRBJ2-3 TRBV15 TGTGCCACCAGCAGAGCGCTAGCGGGAGGGCTCCCCTCTGGCGATACGCAGTATTTT CATSRALAGGLPSGDTQYF
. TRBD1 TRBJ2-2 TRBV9 TGTGCCAGCAGCGTAGGGACAGGGGAAACCGGGGAGCTGTTTTTT CASSVGTGETGELFF
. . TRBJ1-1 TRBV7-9 TGTGCCAGCAGATACGATCTTGGACCCACGCGGGGTGAAGCTTTCTTT CASRYDLGPTRGEAFF
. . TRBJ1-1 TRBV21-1 TGTGCCAGCAGCAAAGACTTTCGGGACAGATCAGAAGCTTTCTTT CASSKDFRDRSEAFF
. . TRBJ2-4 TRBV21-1 TGTGCCCCTAGGGAGAGGCCTCTGGCCAAAAACATTCAGTACTTC CAPRERPLAKNIQYF
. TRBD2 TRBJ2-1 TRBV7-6 TGTGCCAGCAGCTTAGCCCTCTTACTAGCGGGAGACGATAATGAGCAGTTCTTC CASSLALLLAGDDNEQFF
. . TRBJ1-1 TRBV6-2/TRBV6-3 TGTGCCAGCAGTCCGTGGGGCAGGTATATGAACACTGAAGCTTTCTTT CASSPWGRYMNTEAFF
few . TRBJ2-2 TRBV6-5 TGTGCCAGCAGTTACGATTCAGGGGCGGCCGGGGAGCTGTTTTTT CASSYDSGAAGELFF
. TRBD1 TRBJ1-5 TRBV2 TGTGCCAGCAAGGGACAGGACCTTAGCAATCAGCCCCAGCATTTT CASKGQDLSNQPQHF
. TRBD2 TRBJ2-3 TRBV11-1 TGTGCCAGCAGCCTTAGCGGGAGGGCCAAAGATACGCAGTATTTT CASSLSGRAKDTQYF
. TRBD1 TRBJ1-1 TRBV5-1 TGCGCCAGCAGCTTGTTACAGGGGGCTGTTCCGACTGAAGCTTTCTTT CASSLLQGAVPTEAFF
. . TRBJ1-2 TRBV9 TGTGCCAGCAGCGTAGGGGTGGGGGGTTTCAATCGCTATGGCTACACCTTC CASSVGVGGFNRYGYTF
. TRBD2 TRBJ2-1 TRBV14 TGTGCCAGCAGCTATAGCGGGAGCTCCTACAATGAGCAGTTCTTC CASSYSGSSYNEQFF
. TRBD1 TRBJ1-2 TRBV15 TGTGCCACCAGCCCGGACAGGAACTATGGCTACACCTTC CATSPDRNYGYTF
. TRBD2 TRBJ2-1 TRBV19 TGTGCCAGTAAATTTGGACTAGCGGGGGGGTCCTACAATGAGCAGTTCTTC CASKFGLAGGSYNEQFF
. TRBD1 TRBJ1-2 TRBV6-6 TGTGCCAGCAGTTACTCGGGACAGGATTTAGGCTACACCTTC CASSYSGQDLGYTF
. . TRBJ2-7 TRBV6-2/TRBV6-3 TGTGCCAGCAGTCGCCCCGTCGGACAGCAGTATAACGAGCAGTACTTC CASSRPVGQQYNEQYF
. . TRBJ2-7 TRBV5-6 TGTGCCAGCAAGGAGGACGGATCCTACGAGCAGTACTTC CASKEDGSYEQYF
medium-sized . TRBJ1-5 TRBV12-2 TGTGCAAGTCGCTTGACAGGGTGGAGCAATCAGCCCCAGCATTTT CASRLTGWSNQPQHF
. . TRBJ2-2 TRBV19 TGTGCCAGTGGCACTATACGGAACACCGGGGAGCTGTTTTTT CASGTIRNTGELFF